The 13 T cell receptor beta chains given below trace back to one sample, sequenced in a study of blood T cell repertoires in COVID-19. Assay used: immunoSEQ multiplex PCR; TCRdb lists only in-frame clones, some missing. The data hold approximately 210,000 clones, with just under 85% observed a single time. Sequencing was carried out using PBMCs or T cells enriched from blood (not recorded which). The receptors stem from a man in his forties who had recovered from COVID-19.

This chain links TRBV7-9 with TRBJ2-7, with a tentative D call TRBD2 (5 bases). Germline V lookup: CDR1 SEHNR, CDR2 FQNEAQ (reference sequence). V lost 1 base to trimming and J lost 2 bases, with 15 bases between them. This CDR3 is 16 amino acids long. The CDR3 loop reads CASSLGLPGDPYEQYF. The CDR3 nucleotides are TGTGCCAGCAGCTTAGGTCTCCCCGGGGATCCCTACGAGCAGTACTTC.

The CDR3 coding sequence is TGTGCCAGCAGCTCAGGGGGATCAAATGAAAAACTGTTTTTT. As protein: CASSSGGSNEKLFF. This chain uses TRBV5-4 with TRBJ1-4, with 7 bases aligning to TRBD1. J lost 5 bases, V lost 3 bases, and 4 bases had no gene match. The V gene's germline CDR1 is SGHNT and CDR2 YYREEE (reference sequence). This CDR3 is 14 amino acids long.

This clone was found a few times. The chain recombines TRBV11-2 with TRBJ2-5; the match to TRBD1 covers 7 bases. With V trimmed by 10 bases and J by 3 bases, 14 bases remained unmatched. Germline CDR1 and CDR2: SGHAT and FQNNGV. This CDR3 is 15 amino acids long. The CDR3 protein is CATGPGQAREETQYF. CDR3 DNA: TGTGCCACCGGACCCGGACAGGCCAGGGAAGAGACCCAGTACTTC.

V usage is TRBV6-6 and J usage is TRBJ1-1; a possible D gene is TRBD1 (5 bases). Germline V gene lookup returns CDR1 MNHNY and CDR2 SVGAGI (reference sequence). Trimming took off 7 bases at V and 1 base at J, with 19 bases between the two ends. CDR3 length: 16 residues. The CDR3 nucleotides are TGTGCCAGCACTCAACGGGTGGAGGGGCCGAACACTGAAGCTTTCTTT. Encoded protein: CASTQRVEGPNTEAFF.

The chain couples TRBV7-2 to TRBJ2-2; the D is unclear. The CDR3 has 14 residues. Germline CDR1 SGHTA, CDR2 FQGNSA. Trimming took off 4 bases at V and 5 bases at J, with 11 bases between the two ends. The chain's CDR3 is CASSYDPQTGELFF. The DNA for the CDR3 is TGTGCCAGCAGCTACGACCCACAGACCGGGGAGCTGTTTTTT.

CDR3 sequence: CATLRGGRNTEAFF. For the CDR3, the DNA is TGTGCCACCTTAAGGGGGGGTAGGAACACTGAAGCTTTCTTT. The chain couples TRBV5-6 to TRBJ1-1, with a tentative D call TRBD1 (6 bases). V was cut by 9 bases and J by 1 base, with 16 bases left in between. The CDR3 contains 14 residues. Germline V gene data show CDR1 as SGHDT and CDR2 as YYEEEE. Full variable domain (remainder filled in from reference TRBV5-6 and TRBJ1-1): DAGVTQSPTHLIKTRGQQVTLRCSPKSGHDTVSWYQQALGQGPQFIFQYYEEEERQRGNFPDRFSGHQFPNYSSELNVNALLLGDSALYLCATLRGGRNTEAFFGQGTRLTVV.

As DNA, the CDR3 is TGTGCCAGCAGCCCCCGGGGGGGCAGGGATGGCTACACCTTC. This gives the protein CASSPRGGRDGYTF. This sequence joins TRBV11-2 and TRBJ1-2; perhaps TRBD1 as D (6 bases). V dropped 5 bases and J dropped 6 bases, with 16 bases sitting between them. In germline, CDR1 is SGHAT, CDR2 FQNNGV. The CDR3 has 14 amino acids.

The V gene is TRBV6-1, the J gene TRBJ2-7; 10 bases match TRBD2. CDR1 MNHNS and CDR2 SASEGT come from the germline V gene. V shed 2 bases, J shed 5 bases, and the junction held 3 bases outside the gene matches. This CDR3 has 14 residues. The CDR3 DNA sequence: TGTGCCAGCAGTGAACTGCTAGCGGGGGACGAGCAGTACTTC. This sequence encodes CASSELLAGDEQYF.

The CDR3 nucleotides read TGTGCCAGCAGCCAAGGAGGGACTATTTACCGCGAGCAGTTCTTC. This gives the protein CASSQGGTIYREQFF. The V call is TRBV14, the J call TRBJ2-1; TRBD2 agrees at 7 bases. There are 15 residues in the CDR3. Losses at the gene ends were 1 base for V and 10 bases for J; bases not matched to a gene: 10. Germline V gene sequence: CDR1 SGHDN, CDR2 FVKESK.

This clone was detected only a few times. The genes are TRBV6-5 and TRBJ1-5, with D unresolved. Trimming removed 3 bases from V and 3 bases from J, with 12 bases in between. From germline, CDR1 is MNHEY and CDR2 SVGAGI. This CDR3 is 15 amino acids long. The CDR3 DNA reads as TGTGCCAGCAGTTATGGGCGCCAGCCCAATCAGCCCCAGCATTTT. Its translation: CASSYGRQPNQPQHF.

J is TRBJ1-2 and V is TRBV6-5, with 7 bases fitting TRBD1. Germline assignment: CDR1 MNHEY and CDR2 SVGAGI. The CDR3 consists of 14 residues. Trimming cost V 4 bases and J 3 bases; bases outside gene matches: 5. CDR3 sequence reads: CASSSRDRDYGYTF. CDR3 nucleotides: TGTGCCAGCAGTTCCCGGGACAGAGACTATGGCTACACCTTC.

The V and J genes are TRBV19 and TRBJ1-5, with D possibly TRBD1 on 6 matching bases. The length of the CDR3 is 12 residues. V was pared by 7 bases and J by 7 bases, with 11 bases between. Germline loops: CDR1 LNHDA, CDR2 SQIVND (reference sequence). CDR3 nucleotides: TGTGCCAGTACTCAGGGGAAGCAGCCCCAGCATTTT. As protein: CASTQGKQPQHF.

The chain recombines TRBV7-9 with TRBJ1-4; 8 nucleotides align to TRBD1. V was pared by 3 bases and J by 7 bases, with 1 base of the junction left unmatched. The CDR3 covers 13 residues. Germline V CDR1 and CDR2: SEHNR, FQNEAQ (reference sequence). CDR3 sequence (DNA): TGTGCCAGCAGCTTTGGACAGGGTGAAAAACTGTTTTTT. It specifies CASSFGQGEKLFF.